Listed below are T cell receptor beta chains from one sample, sequenced in a study of regulatory T cells in long-lasting Graves disease. One entry per CDR3 protein results from TCRdb running MiXCR on the multiplex PCR reads. The repertoire holds about 470,000 distinct CDR3 sequences, about a sixth seen once, with 12% in the top ten. The same specimen was also included in a second study, on T cells in Graves' hyperthyroidism and ophthalmopathy.

Sample: peripheral blood mononuclear cells (PBMCs), taken at new diagnosis, from a patient treated with antithyroid drugs. These TCRs come from a man in his forties or fifties with Graves disease. CDR3s include the opening cysteine and the closing phenylalanine or tryptophan. D genes are given only for firm matches. Not every row has a clone size; where given, it reads once, few, many or a size class.

V	size	J	D	CDR3	DNA
TRBV7-8	NA	TRBJ1-2	NA	CASSLDRSNYGYTF	TGTGCCAGCAGCTTAGACAGGAGTAACTATGGCTACACCTTC
TRBV7-9	many	TRBJ2-1	TRBD2	CASSLSLAGAYNEQFF	TGTGCCAGCAGCTTATCCCTAGCGGGAGCCTACAATGAGCAGTTCTTC
TRBV30	many	TRBJ1-1	NA	CAWRTGPSEAFF	TGTGCCTGGAGAACAGGGCCCTCCGAAGCTTTCTTT
TRBV5-1	many	TRBJ2-1	NA	CASRWERVEDEQFF	TGCGCCAGCCGCTGGGAGAGGGTAGAGGATGAGCAGTTCTTC
TRBV20-1	many	TRBJ2-7	NA	CSARVGNYEQYF	TGCAGTGCTAGAGTAGGGAACTACGAGCAGTACTTC
TRBV24-1	many	TRBJ1-5	NA	CATSEQGGQPQHF	TGTGCCACCAGTGAACAGGGCGGTCAGCCCCAGCATTTT
TRBV20-1	many	TRBJ2-7	TRBD1	CSAQRDSSYEQYF	TGCAGTGCTCAAAGGGACAGCTCCTACGAGCAGTACTTC
TRBV29-1	NA	TRBJ1-4	NA	CSALGREGANEKLFF	TGCAGCGCCCTAGGGCGGGAGGGAGCTAATGAAAAACTGTTTTTT
TRBV13	many	TRBJ1-2	NA	CASSLGPGSVDGYTF	TGTGCCAGCAGCTTAGGACCCGGCAGTGTGGATGGCTACACCTTC
TRBV28	few	TRBJ2-2	TRBD2	CASSKLAGAIPGELFF	TGTGCCAGCAGTAAACTAGCGGGTGCTATCCCCGGGGAGCTGTTTTTT
TRBV2	many	TRBJ2-7	NA	CASSEARRGEFRDEQYF	TGTGCCAGCAGTGAAGCGCGGAGGGGCGAGTTTCGAGACGAGCAGTACTTC
TRBV20-1	NA	TRBJ1-2	NA	CSARFPDNYGYTF	TGCAGTGCTAGATTCCCGGACAACTATGGCTACACCTTC
TRBV28	NA	TRBJ2-3	TRBD2	CASSPTAGGADTQYF	TGTGCCAGCAGTCCCACAGCGGGAGGGGCCGATACGCAGTATTTT
TRBV10-1	many	TRBJ2-7	NA	CASSTRTAGEQYF	TGCGCCAGCAGTACAAGGACGGCCGGAGAGCAGTACTTC
TRBV28	many	TRBJ2-7	NA	CASSYPGLEVYEQYF	TGTGCCAGCAGTTACCCGGGACTGGAGGTCTACGAGCAGTACTTC
TRBV15	NA	TRBJ2-5	NA	CATSREPDETQYF	TGTGCCACCAGCAGAGAACCGGATGAGACCCAGTACTTC
TRBV5-1	NA	TRBJ2-7	TRBD1	CASSLATGGMVYGQYF	TGCGCCAGCAGCTTGGCAACAGGGGGCATGGTCTACGGGCAGTACTTC
TRBV7-2	NA	TRBJ2-1	TRBD2	CASSLDLAISRSGRAGYNEQFF	TGTGCCAGCAGCTTGGATTTGGCCATATCTCGTAGCGGGAGGGCCGGATACAATGAGCAGTTCTTC
TRBV30	many	TRBJ1-3	NA	CACAKGGNTIYF	TGTGCCTGCGCGAAGGGGGGAAACACCATATATTTT
TRBV7-9	few	TRBJ2-4	TRBD1	CASSRQGARAKNIQYF	TGTGCCAGCAGCAGACAGGGGGCGAGGGCCAAAAACATTCAGTACTTC
TRBV11-2	many	TRBJ2-1	TRBD2	CASSAWAGGNSEQFF	TGTGCCAGCAGCGCCTGGGCGGGAGGGAATAGTGAGCAGTTCTTC
TRBV2	many	TRBJ1-1	NA	CASTGEANTEAFF	TGTGCCAGCACGGGTGAGGCGAACACTGAAGCTTTCTTT
TRBV6-2/TRBV6-3	many	TRBJ2-1	NA	CASSADLTGNEQFF	TGTGCCAGCAGTGCCGATTTGACAGGCAATGAGCAGTTCTTC
TRBV9	few	TRBJ2-7	NA	CASSVDQGPYEQYF	TGTGCCAGCAGCGTAGACCAGGGGCCCTACGAGCAGTACTTC
TRBV6-2/TRBV6-3	NA	TRBJ1-5	NA	CASSLPTGELSQPQHF	TGTGCCAGCAGTTTACCGACAGGAGAATTGAGTCAGCCCCAGCATTTT
TRBV6-2/TRBV6-3	NA	TRBJ2-1	TRBD1	CASKPGQPNEQFF	TGTGCCAGCAAACCGGGACAGCCCAATGAGCAGTTCTTC
TRBV9	once	TRBJ2-7	TRBD1	CASSVANRGEQYF	TGTGCCAGCAGCGTAGCTAACAGGGGGGAGCAGTACTTC
TRBV24-1	many	TRBJ2-7	TRBD1	CATSDPRTGGSYEQYF	TGTGCCACCAGTGATCCAAGGACAGGGGGGTCCTACGAGCAGTACTTC